One and the same sample provided the 22 T cell receptor beta chains below, sequenced in a study of post-analysis software for immune sequencing data. Findings of the study overall: Comparison of patients with controls showed 4 to 6 TRBV segments more frequent in patients, TRBV5-6, TRBV5-1 and TRBV20-1 among them.

These receptors are not linked to any known antigen. Unique molecular identifiers were present in the TCR beta cDNA libraries. TCRdb redid the calling of the PCR reads with MiXCR, one entry per CDR3 protein. The table has more than 450,000 distinct CDR3 sequences, 34% seen once; the top ten hold 4.5% to 7.5%. The sequencing sample was made of blood. The receptors originated from a girl younger than 18 with multiple sclerosis.

CDR3 amino acids: CASSFYREGTGELFF. CDR3 bases: TGTGCCAGCAGTTTCTACAGGGAAGGGACCGGGGAGCTGTTTTTT. The chain has TRBV28 and TRBJ2-2; D is perhaps TRBD1 (6 bases). The CDR3 spans 15 residues. V was trimmed by 3 bases and J by 5 bases, leaving 13 bases between them. The germline V gene has CDR1 MDHEN and CDR2 SYDVKM.

V is TRBV7-9 and J is TRBJ2-3, with 13 bases matching TRBD2. The CDR3 covers 16 residues. Germline V gene data show CDR1 as SEHNR and CDR2 as FQNEAQ (reference sequence). J was trimmed by 5 bases and V by 2 bases; bases with no gene match: 4. The CDR3, as DNA: TGTGCCAGCAGCTTATGGAGGACTAGCGGGGGAGATACGCAGTATTTT. It specifies CASSLWRTSGGDTQYF. The full variable domain, completed using reference TRBV7-9 and TRBJ2-3, is DTGVSQNPRHKITKRGQNVTFRCDPISEHNRLYWYRQTLGQGPEFLTYFQNEAQLEKSRLLSDRFSAERPKGSFSTLEIQRTEQGDSAMYLCASSLWRTSGGDTQYFGPGTRLTVL.

The CDR3 loop is CASSQPTTGDYGYTF. The CDR3 nucleotides read TGCGCCAGCAGCCAACCAACGACAGGGGACTATGGCTACACCTTC. The chain uses TRBV4-1 and TRBJ1-2, with 8 bases that match TRBD1. This CDR3 is built from 15 residues. In germline, CDR1 is MGHRA, CDR2 YSYEKL. The trim removed 2 bases at V and 3 bases at J, leaving 5 bases unmatched.

The CDR3 loop is CASRSRGLGETQYF. CDR3 DNA sequence: TGCGCCAGCAGATCTAGGGGCCTTGGTGAGACCCAGTACTTC. The V gene is TRBV10-2, the J gene TRBJ2-5; tentatively, D is TRBD1 (5 bases). Per the germline V gene, CDR1 is WSHSY and CDR2 is SAAADI. V lost 6 bases to trimming and J lost 5 bases, with 16 bases between them. The CDR3 totals 14 residues.

This clonotype was found a few times. The junction departs from germline at one end; a sequencing error may be responsible. The chain carries TRBV7-7 and TRBJ2-7; tentatively, D is TRBD1 or TRBD2 (5 bases each). CDR1 SSHAT and CDR2 FNYEAQ come from the germline V gene (reference sequence). The CDR3 covers 14 residues. In DNA, the CDR3 is TGTGCTAGCAGCTTAGGGGACGGCCCCTACGAGCAGTACTTC. The encoded protein is CASSLGDGPYEQYF.

This chain connects TRBV18 to TRBJ1-2; possibly TRBD1 for D (5 bases). V dropped 1 base and J dropped 4 bases, with 13 bases sitting between them. CDR3 length: 15 amino acids. Germline-derived CDR1 and CDR2 are KGHSH and LQKENI. CDR3 in DNA: TGTGCCAGCTCACCACGGACGGACATTACCTATGGCTACACCTTC. Protein product: CASSPRTDITYGYTF.

The chain links TRBV5-1 to TRBJ2-7; 8 bases map to TRBD2. The CDR3 has 14 amino acids. Germline trimming cut 1 base from V and 6 bases from J; bases unmatched to any gene: 6. CDR1 SGHRS and CDR2 YFSETQ come from the germline V gene. CDR3 nucleotides: TGCGCCAGCAGCTTGAAAGCGGGGGACTCCGAGCAGTACTTC. It translates to CASSLKAGDSEQYF.

This clonotype was recorded only once. A junction end diverges from the germline sequence, so it may reflect a read error. The chain is built from TRBV6-5 and TRBJ2-5, with 8 positions matching TRBD1. The CDR3 spans 14 residues. Germline CDR1 reads MNHEY; CDR2 reads SVGAGI. CDR3 sequence: CASRYFGTGDEQYF. For the CDR3, the DNA is TGTGCCAGCAGGTACTTTGGGACAGGCGATGAGCAGTACTTC.

The chain is built from TRBV20-1 and TRBJ2-5; 8 nucleotides line up with TRBD1. V lost 4 bases to trimming and J lost 2 bases; unmatched junction nucleotides: 9. Per germline, CDR1 DFQATT and CDR2 SNEGSKA (reference sequence). The length of the CDR3 is 15 residues. The CDR3 sequence is CSATPGTGLQETQYF. CDR3 nucleotides: TGCAGTGCTACCCCCGGGACAGGACTACAAGAGACCCAGTACTTC.

Only a few counts were recorded for this clonotype. This chain joins TRBV6-1 and TRBJ1-5; D gene uncertain. Germline CDR1 MNHNS, CDR2 SASEGT. Trimming stripped 5 bases from V and 0 bases from J, with 11 bases between. The CDR3 is made up of 15 amino acids. The CDR3 nucleotides are TGTGCCAGCAGTTCCAAGACGGATAGCAATCAGCCCCAGCATTTT. Its protein is CASSSKTDSNQPQHF.

Only a few counts were recorded for this clonotype. The J gene is TRBJ1-2, the V gene TRBV4-1; 7 nucleotides align to TRBD1. The CDR3 has 14 amino acids. Germline CDR1 reads MGHRA; CDR2 reads YSYEKL. With 1 base clipped from V and 5 bases from J, the junction kept 4 bases outside the gene matches. In DNA form, the CDR3 reads TGCGCCAGCAGCCAAGTAACAGGGGCGTATGGCTACACCTTC. Protein product: CASSQVTGAYGYTF.

This clonotype came up many times. The V gene is TRBV4-1, the J gene TRBJ2-1, with 10 positions matching TRBD1. The V gene's germline CDR1 is MGHRA and CDR2 YSYEKL. CDR3 length: 15 residues. J was trimmed by 5 bases and V by 4 bases; bases with no gene match: 5. The CDR3 is CASSPMGQGNNEQFF. In DNA, the CDR3 is TGCGCCAGCAGCCCTATGGGACAGGGGAACAATGAGCAGTTCTTC.

V is TRBV6-1 and J is TRBJ2-7, with D uncertain. The V and J ends lost 3 bases and 2 bases respectively, with 11 bases between them. The germline V gene encodes CDR1 MNHNS and CDR2 SASEGT. The CDR3 sequence is 14 residues long. CDR3: CASSDHYRAYEQYF. DNA for the CDR3: TGTGCCAGCAGTGACCATTACCGGGCCTACGAGCAGTACTTC.

The rearrangement uses TRBV29-1 and TRBJ2-1, with TRBD1 matching over 12 bases. Germline V gene sequence: CDR1 SQVTM, CDR2 ANQGSEA. CDR3 length: 11 amino acids. J gave up 12 bases and V 7 bases, and 4 bases lay outside the gene matches. The CDR3 DNA sequence: TGCAGCGGGGACAGGGGGCATGGGCAGTTCTTC. Translating gives CSGDRGHGQFF.

This clonotype has just a few counts. The chain uses TRBV2 and TRBJ2-1; 7 nucleotides match TRBD2. This CDR3 contains 15 residues. The V gene end was trimmed by 7 bases and the J gene end by 9 bases; junction bases not matched to a gene: 15. Germline V CDR1 and CDR2: SNHLY, FYNNEI. The chain's CDR3 is CASTPGGTPLSEQFF. CDR3 DNA: TGTGCCAGCACCCCCGGGGGGACTCCGCTCAGTGAGCAGTTCTTC. The entire variable domain, with the rest obtained from reference TRBV2 and TRBJ2-1, is as follows: EPEVTQTPSHQVTQMGQEVILRCVPISNHLYFYWYRQILGQKVEFLVSFYNNEISEKSEIFDDQFSVERPDGSNFTLKIRSTKLEDSAMYFCASTPGGTPLSEQFFGPGTRLTVL.

This clonotype was counted a few times. The chain joins TRBV27 to TRBJ1-4; no clear D. CDR3 length: 14 amino acids. Germline loops: CDR1 MNHEY, CDR2 SMNVEV (reference sequence). Trimming took off 5 bases at V and 5 bases at J, with 12 bases between the two ends. For the CDR3, the DNA is TGTGCCAGCAGTAAGACTCTGGGGAATGAAAAACTGTTTTTT. It codes for CASSKTLGNEKLFF.

The chain's CDR3 is CASSLSGAQPQHF. CDR3 DNA: TGTGCCAGCAGCCTCAGCGGGGCTCAGCCCCAGCATTTT. This chain joins TRBV3-1 and TRBJ1-5, with D possibly matching TRBD1 (5 bases). The CDR3 is 13 amino acids. Germline values: CDR1 LGHDT, CDR2 YNNKEL (reference sequence). With 4 bases removed from V and 6 bases from J, the gap between germline ends came to 10 bases.

V usage is TRBV12-3 or TRBV12-4 and J usage is TRBJ2-1; D unresolved. This CDR3 has 16 residues. V shed 5 bases and J shed 5 bases, with 19 bases lying between them. The CDR3 is CASSPRPPQRHNEQFF. The CDR3 DNA reads TGTGCCAGCAGTCCCCGCCCCCCTCAGCGCCACAATGAGCAGTTCTTC.

This clonotype has more than one count but fewer than ten. The genes are TRBV11-1 and TRBJ2-1; 8 bases are shared with TRBD2. This CDR3 is built from 14 residues. CDR1 is SGHAT, CDR2 FQDESV, per germline (reference sequence). V shed 2 bases and J 7 bases; nucleotides not matched to a gene: 4. The CDR3 coding sequence is TGTGCCAGCAGCTTAAACCGGGGGGGGAATGAGCAGTTCTTC. Protein product: CASSLNRGGNEQFF.

This sequence joins TRBV5-4 and TRBJ1-1; D might be TRBD1 (6 bases). Germline CDR1 and CDR2: SGHNT and YYREEE (reference sequence). The CDR3 loop spans 15 amino acids. V lost 2 bases to trimming and J lost 5 bases, with 16 bases between them. The CDR3 region has the DNA TGTGCCAGCAGCTTAGGCGAGGGGGTTTGGACTGAAGCTTTCTTT. This encodes CASSLGEGVWTEAFF.

Worth noting for this clonotype: A clone one base away is much larger, so this may be a read error. V usage is TRBV3-1 and J usage is TRBJ2-5, with 8 bases fitting TRBD2. Trimming at V came to 1 base and at J to 3 bases, leaving 1 base not matched to a gene. Germline V CDR1 and CDR2: LGHDT, YNNKEL (reference sequence). The CDR3 length is 14 residues. CDR3 nucleotides: TGTGCCAGCAGCCAAGCACTAGCGGAAGAGACCCAGTACTTC. Translation: CASSQALAEETQYF.

This clonotype came up a few times. The chain combines TRBV2 with TRBJ2-3, with D unresolved. There are 10 residues in the CDR3. Germline CDR1 and CDR2: SNHLY and FYNNEI. Trimming took 7 bases from V and 5 from J, leaving 4 bases between them. CDR3 protein: CASKIDTQYF. CDR3 coding DNA: TGTGCCAGCAAGATAGATACGCAGTATTTT.